This T cell receptor beta chain was recorded in a study of T cells in localized non-small cell lung cancer. Study-level results: Longer overall survival associated with higher blood T cell density; shorter survival with higher adjacent-lung clonality.

The CDR3 runs 13 residues. Germline V gives CDR1 KGHSH, CDR2 LQKENI. V gave up 3 bases and J gave up 2 bases, with 7 bases separating them. The data were produced by immunoSEQ multiplex PCR, yet TCRdb's version contains in-frame clones alone and is incomplete. The sample lists 38,000 or so clones; 81% were seen once. Concerning this clone itself: Its cognate antigen is unknown.

This specimen consisted of peripheral blood mononuclear cells, obtained before any cancer treatment. This chain joins TRBV18 and TRBJ1-2, with D unresolved. This sequence originates from a male donor at least 60 years old with stage II lung adenocarcinoma. CDR3 protein: CASSPDLNYGYTF. CDR3 in DNA: TGTGCCAGCTCACCGGACTTAAACTATGGCTACACCTTC.